Listed below are T cell receptor beta chains from one sample, sequenced in a study of blood T cell repertoires in COVID-19. This table comes from immunoSEQ multiplex PCR, and its TCRdb copy is limited to in-frame clones, with some not included. The sample includes 250,000 to 350,000 clones, approximately 88% of them seen just once. What was sequenced was peripheral blood. The receptors stem from a woman between 25 and 40 years old who had recovered from COVID-19. Both conserved end residues are part of each CDR3. A D gene is named only where the DNA matches it firmly. Clone size appears in some rows only: once, few, many, or a class for an expanded clone.

j_gene	v_gene	abundance	len	d_gene	CDR3aa	CDR3nt
TRBJ1-3	TRBV7-6	.	16	TRBD1	CASSQGQGGSGNTIYF	TGTGCCAGCAGCCAGGGACAGGGTGGCTCTGGAAACACCATATATTTT
TRBJ2-7	TRBV6-1	once	14	.	CASSDRGSTYEQYF	TGTGCCAGCAGTGATCGGGGGTCGACCTACGAGCAGTACTTC
TRBJ2-1	TRBV5-8	few	15	TRBD2	CASSFFGRSGNEQFF	TGTGCCAGCAGCTTCTTCGGGAGGTCTGGCAATGAGCAGTTCTTC
TRBJ2-1	TRBV4-1	.	14	.	CASSWAISRHEQFF	TGCGCCAGCAGCTGGGCCATTAGTAGACATGAGCAGTTCTTC
TRBJ1-5	TRBV19	.	18	TRBD1	CASSIEGQGASRGTPQHF	TGTGCCAGTAGTATAGAAGGACAGGGGGCGTCGCGGGGGACGCCCCAGCATTTT
TRBJ2-7	TRBV6-5	.	16	TRBD2	CASSFLSGGPVGEQYF	TGTGCCAGCAGTTTCCTTAGCGGGGGCCCGGTGGGAGAGCAGTACTTC
TRBJ2-1	TRBV6-6	.	12	TRBD2	CASTDGGYEQFF	TGTGCCAGCACCGACGGGGGGTATGAGCAGTTCTTC
TRBJ1-1	TRBV12-3/TRBV12-4	.	13	.	CASRVWGDTEAFF	TGTGCCAGCAGGGTGTGGGGGGATACTGAAGCTTTCTTT
TRBJ1-5	TRBV27	.	15	TRBD1	CASRTGQGGDQPQHF	TGTGCCAGCAGGACTGGACAGGGGGGAGATCAGCCCCAGCATTTT
TRBJ2-5	TRBV6-5	.	16	.	CASSYEGGTGQETQYF	TGTGCCAGCAGTTATGAGGGCGGGACGGGGCAAGAGACCCAGTACTTC
TRBJ1-1	TRBV12-5	.	17	TRBD1	CASGLVLNNRGLTEAFF	TGTGCTAGTGGTTTGGTACTAAATAACAGGGGGCTTACTGAAGCTTTCTTT
TRBJ2-7	TRBV3-1/TRBV3-2	.	17	.	CASSHSRFWTDSYEQYF	TGTGCCAGCAGCCATTCCCGCTTCTGGACAGATTCATACGAGCAGTACTTC
TRBJ2-6	TRBV6-2/TRBV6-3	.	17	.	CASSYSEGNPGANVLTF	TGTGCCAGCAGTTACTCGGAGGGGAACCCTGGGGCCAACGTCCTGACTTTC
TRBJ1-5	TRBV6-6	.	15	.	CASIRDTYSNQPQHF	TGTGCCAGCATCCGAGACACTTATAGCAATCAGCCCCAGCATTTT
TRBJ1-4	TRBV19	.	14	TRBD1	CASMEAGGSEKLFF	TGTGCCAGTATGGAGGCAGGGGGAAGCGAAAAACTGTTTTTT
TRBJ1-2	TRBV29-1	.	13	TRBD1	CSVVTGSAYGYTF	TGCAGCGTGGTGACAGGGTCGGCCTATGGCTACACCTTC
TRBJ2-7	TRBV6-1	.	14	.	CASSEGGQDYEQYF	TGTGCCAGCAGTGAGGGGGGGCAGGACTACGAGCAGTACTTC
TRBJ2-7	TRBV7-2	.	15	TRBD2	CASSPGGGRIYEQYF	TGTGCCAGCAGCCCTGGGGGGGGAAGGATTTACGAGCAGTACTTC
TRBJ2-5	TRBV11-2	.	17	TRBD2	CASSQGGLAGLQETQYF	TGTGCCAGCAGCCAAGGGGGACTAGCGGGGCTTCAAGAGACCCAGTACTTC
TRBJ2-7	TRBV11-2	.	14	TRBD1	CASSPPPAGGEQYF	TGTGCCAGCAGCCCCCCCCCGGCAGGGGGCGAGCAGTACTTC
TRBJ2-1	TRBV3-1/TRBV3-2	.	17	TRBD2	CASSQVVGSGAYNEQFF	TGTGCCAGCAGCCAAGTAGTAGGTAGCGGGGCATACAATGAGCAGTTCTTC
TRBJ1-3	TRBV6-1	few	16	.	CASSEIGTTPGNTIYF	TGTGCCAGCAGCGAAATCGGGACTACACCTGGAAACACCATATATTTT
TRBJ1-2	TRBV5-4	.	14	TRBD1	CASSSGTDVYGYTF	TGTGCCAGCAGCTCCGGGACAGACGTCTATGGCTACACCTTC
TRBJ2-3	TRBV7-2	.	18	TRBD2	CASSAAGTSGGSTDTQYF	TGTGCCAGCAGCGCCGCCGGGACTAGCGGGGGTAGCACAGATACGCAGTATTTT
TRBJ1-4	TRBV30	.	18	.	CAWSNSGRSSRLSEKLFF	TGTGCCTGGAGTAATAGCGGACGCAGTAGCCGGCTTAGTGAAAAACTGTTTTTT
TRBJ1-5	TRBV19	.	15	.	CASSISTNSNQPQHF	TGTGCCAGTAGTATCTCCACAAATAGCAATCAGCCCCAGCATTTT
TRBJ1-6	TRBV12-3/TRBV12-4	.	13	.	CASAGQYHSPLHF	TGTGCCAGCGCGGGGCAGTACCATTCACCCCTCCACTTT
TRBJ2-1	TRBV7-3	.	15	TRBD1	CASSPGTGRYNEQFF	TGTGCCAGCAGCCCAGGGACAGGGAGGTACAATGAGCAGTTCTTC
TRBJ1-6	TRBV27	.	14	.	CASSTTGSNSPLHF	TGTGCCAGCAGTACAACAGGGAGCAATTCACCCCTCCACTTT
TRBJ2-7	TRBV6-5	once	14	TRBD1	CASSGDSGSYEQYF	TGTGCCAGCAGCGGGGACAGTGGCTCCTACGAGCAGTACTTC
TRBJ1-1	TRBV4-1	.	14	.	CASSQDRGYTEAFF	TGCGCCAGCAGCCAAGATCGGGGGTACACTGAAGCTTTCTTT
TRBJ1-2	TRBV2	.	16	TRBD1	CASSLHPGQGNYGYTF	TGTGCCAGCAGCCTGCACCCCGGACAGGGGAACTATGGCTACACCTTC
TRBJ1-2	TRBV27	.	13	TRBD1	CASSSRTGDGYTF	TGTGCCAGCAGTTCCCGGACAGGGGATGGCTACACCTTC
TRBJ2-7	TRBV6-2/TRBV6-3	.	16	TRBD1	CASRYDPGQVTYEQYF	TGTGCCAGCAGATACGACCCGGGACAGGTGACCTACGAGCAGTACTTC
TRBJ1-3	TRBV28	.	14	.	CASSFGVSGNTIYF	TGTGCCAGCAGTTTCGGAGTCTCTGGAAACACCATATATTTT
TRBJ1-2	TRBV28	.	13	.	CASSLVGGGGYTF	TGTGCCAGCAGTTTAGTTGGCGGTGGTGGCTACACCTTC
TRBJ1-2	TRBV19	few	14	TRBD1	CASTSGGYLDGYTF	TGTGCCAGTACGTCAGGGGGCTACCTGGATGGCTACACCTTC
TRBJ1-6	TRBV7-9	.	12	.	CASRSGNSPLHF	TGTGCCAGCCGGTCGGGGAATTCACCCCTCCACTTT
TRBJ2-3	TRBV2	.	16	.	CASRIYGEASTDTQYF	TGTGCCAGCAGGATTTACGGGGAAGCGAGCACAGATACGCAGTATTTT
TRBJ2-2	TRBV7-9	.	16	TRBD1	CASSQPGQANTGELFF	TGTGCCAGCAGTCAACCGGGACAGGCTAACACCGGGGAGCTGTTTTTT
TRBJ1-5	TRBV7-8	.	16	.	CASSRGYRDSNQPQHF	TGTGCCAGCAGCCGAGGTTACAGGGATAGCAATCAGCCCCAGCATTTT
TRBJ2-7	TRBV28	many	13	.	CASSEGTPDEVYF	TGTGCCAGCAGCGAGGGTACTCCGGATGAGGTGTACTTC
TRBJ2-2	TRBV9	.	17	.	CASSVGGREPQSGELFF	TGTGCCAGCAGCGTAGGAGGAAGGGAGCCGCAGTCGGGGGAGCTGTTTTTT
TRBJ1-2	TRBV20-1	.	10	.	CSVDSYGYTF	TGCAGTGTGGACAGCTATGGCTACACCTTC